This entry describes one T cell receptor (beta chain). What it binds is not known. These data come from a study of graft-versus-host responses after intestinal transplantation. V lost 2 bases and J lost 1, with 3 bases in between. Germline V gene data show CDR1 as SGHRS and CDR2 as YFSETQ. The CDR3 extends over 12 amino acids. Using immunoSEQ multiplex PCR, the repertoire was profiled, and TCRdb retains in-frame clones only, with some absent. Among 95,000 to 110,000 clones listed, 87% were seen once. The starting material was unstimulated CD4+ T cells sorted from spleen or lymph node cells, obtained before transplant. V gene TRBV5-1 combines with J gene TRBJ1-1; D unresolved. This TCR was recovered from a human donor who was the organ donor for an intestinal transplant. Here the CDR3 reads CASSLQNTEAFF. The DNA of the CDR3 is TGCGCCAGCAGCTTACAGAACACTGAAGCTTTCTTT.